This entry describes one T cell receptor (beta chain). Sequenced by immunoSEQ multiplex PCR; TCRdb stores in-frame clones only, minus some. This sample carries approximately 75,000 clones, almost 96% of them seen once, and the ten largest clones take roughly 0.37%. CDR3 length: 15 residues. CDR1 is SGHRS, CDR2 YFSETQ, per germline. The germline V and J ends were trimmed by 4 bases and 0 bases, with 11 bases remaining between them. The source of the sample is a study of technical replicates of blood from several donors. This clonotype was sampled from a human donor in good health. The V gene is TRBV5-1, the J gene TRBJ1-3; D is uncertain. The sequenced sample was T cells isolated from PBMCs. CDR3 bases: TGCGCCAGCAGCCTGGCCCCGGGCTCTGGAAACACCATATATTTT. It translates to CASSLAPGSGNTIYF. Full variable domain (outside the CDR3, taken from reference TRBV5-1 and TRBJ1-3): KAGVTQTPRYLIKTRGQQVTLSCSPISGHRSVSWYQQTPGQGLQFLFEYFSETQRNKGNFPGRFSGRQFSNSRSEMNVSTLELGDSALYLCASSLAPGSGNTIYFGEGSWLTVV.